This T cell receptor beta chain was recovered during a study of OX40 agonist ivuxolimab in advanced cancers. About this clone: As yet, its antigen is unknown.

Overall study results and limits: Dose levels from 0.1 to 3.0 mg/kg saw CD4+ and CD8+ blood T cells expand clonally by week 6.

The length of the CDR3 is 17 residues. V lost 0 bases and J lost 4, with 18 bases in between. Germline loops: CDR1 MNHNS, CDR2 SASEGT. With autoimmune disease history or systemic immunosuppression, patients were excluded. Method: immunoSEQ multiplex PCR; TCRdb's copy keeps in-frame clones and lacks some. Of fewer than 20,000 clones listed, approximately 86% were seen once; the top ten hold around 4%. The genes are TRBV6-1 and TRBJ1-1; D unresolved. This TCR derives from an adult with an advanced solid tumor such as melanoma, head and neck, liver or kidney cancer. The sequences come from CD4+ or CD8+ T cells sorted from blood, collected in a trial of the OX40 agonist ivuxolimab. The chain's CDR3 is CASSEAERLARTTEAFF. The CDR3 nucleotides are TGTGCCAGCAGTGAAGCAGAAAGGCTCGCCCGGACCACTGAAGCTTTCTTT.